Sequencing of this T cell receptor beta chain was carried out in a study of T cells expressing NK-cell markers. 5'RACE template switching built TCR beta cDNA with unique molecular identifiers. TCRdb derives one entry per CDR3 protein from the 5' RACE reads, leaving out DNA. Here the sample table reports about 260,000 distinct CDR3 sequences. CDR1 is LGHDT, CDR2 YNNKEL, per germline (reference sequence). The CDR3 has 15 amino acids. This clonotype was obtained from a woman aged 18-70 years in good health. V is TRBV3-1 and J is TRBJ2-3; TCRdb picks TRBD2, but there is no DNA to check that call. Sequencing was carried out using blood T cells: a sorted CD56 or NKG2C T cell subset, CD4+ or CD8+ T cells, or bulk PBMC T cells (not recorded which). CDR3 loop: CASSPGLAGEDTQYF.